The 3 T cell receptor beta chains below were found in one sample sequenced in a study of OX40 agonist ivuxolimab in advanced cancers. Preparation of the library involved the immunoSEQ multiplex PCR assay. The table comes from immuneACCESS by way of TCRdb, which keeps in-frame sequences with V and J called. Part of the clones is missing from these tables; in studies checked, under half for an unresolved V gene and the rest for unknown reasons. The sample contains roughly 15,000 clones, about 89% of them found a single time. Of the sample, 67% falls within the top ten clones. This material consisted of CD4+ or CD8+ T cells sorted from blood, taken in a trial of the OX40 agonist ivuxolimab. Source of these receptors: an adult with an advanced solid tumor such as melanoma, head and neck, liver or kidney cancer.

The rearrangement links TRBV5-1 to TRBJ2-7; D ambiguous. CDR3 size: 13 residues. Looked up from germline, CDR1 is SGHRS and CDR2 is YFSETQ. V was cut by 4 bases and J by 1 base, with 9 bases left in between. The CDR3 sequence: CASSLYSSYEQYF. CDR3 DNA: TGCGCCAGCAGCCTCTACTCATCCTACGAGCAGTACTTC.

This sequence joins TRBV19 and TRBJ2-7; TRBD2 agrees at 8 bases. This CDR3 spans 14 amino acids. The trim removed 8 bases at V and 4 bases at J, leaving 10 bases unmatched. Germline CDR1 is LNHDA and CDR2 is SQIVND (reference sequence). CDR3 in amino acids: CASSLGGGRYEQYF. In DNA, the CDR3 is TGTGCCAGTTCCCTCGGGGGCGGGAGGTACGAGCAGTACTTC.

This rearrangement joins TRBV29-1 to TRBJ2-7, with TRBD2 matching 7 bases. From germline, CDR1 is SQVTM and CDR2 ANQGSEA. The trim removed 5 bases at V and 3 bases at J, leaving 10 bases unmatched. The length of the CDR3 is 14 residues. In nucleotides, the CDR3 is TGCAGCGTTTCCAGGCTAGCGGAGAACTACGAGCAGTACTTC. Translation: CSVSRLAENYEQYF.